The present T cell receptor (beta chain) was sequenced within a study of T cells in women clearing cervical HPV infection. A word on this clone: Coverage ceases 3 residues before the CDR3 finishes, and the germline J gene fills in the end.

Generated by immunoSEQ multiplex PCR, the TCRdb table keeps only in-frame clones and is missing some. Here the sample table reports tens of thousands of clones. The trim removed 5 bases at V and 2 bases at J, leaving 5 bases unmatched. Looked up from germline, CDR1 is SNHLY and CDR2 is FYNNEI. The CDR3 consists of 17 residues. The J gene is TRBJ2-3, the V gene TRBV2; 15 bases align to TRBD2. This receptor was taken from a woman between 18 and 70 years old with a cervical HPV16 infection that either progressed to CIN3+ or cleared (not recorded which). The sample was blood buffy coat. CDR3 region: CASSWGTSGGITDTQYF. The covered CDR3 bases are TGTGCCAGCAGTTGGGGGACTAGCGGGGGGATCACAGATACG.